This T cell receptor beta chain was sequenced in a study of blood T cell repertoires in COVID-19. Study as a whole: From the United States, Italy and Spain came samples of acute and convalescent COVID-19. The cDNA or gDNA used as material had been derived from T cells, B-cell-depleted T cells, or PBMCs.

The germline V gene has CDR1 LNHNV and CDR2 YYDKDF (reference sequence). The CDR3 contains 18 residues. The V and J ends lost 2 bases and 1 base respectively, with 20 bases between them. Produced via immunoSEQ multiplex PCR; TCRdb's table is partial and in-frame only. The table records roughly 230,000 clones, more than 75% of them present only once. This clone was recorded once. The receptor was derived from a man in his forties with acute or convalescent COVID-19. The sequencing input was peripheral blood. The chain joins TRBV15 to TRBJ1-1; D might be TRBD1 (5 bases). CDR3 loop: CATSRSPVVGRANTEAFF. The CDR3 bases are TGTGCCACCAGCAGAAGTCCGGTAGTAGGCAGGGCGAACACTGAAGCTTTCTTT.